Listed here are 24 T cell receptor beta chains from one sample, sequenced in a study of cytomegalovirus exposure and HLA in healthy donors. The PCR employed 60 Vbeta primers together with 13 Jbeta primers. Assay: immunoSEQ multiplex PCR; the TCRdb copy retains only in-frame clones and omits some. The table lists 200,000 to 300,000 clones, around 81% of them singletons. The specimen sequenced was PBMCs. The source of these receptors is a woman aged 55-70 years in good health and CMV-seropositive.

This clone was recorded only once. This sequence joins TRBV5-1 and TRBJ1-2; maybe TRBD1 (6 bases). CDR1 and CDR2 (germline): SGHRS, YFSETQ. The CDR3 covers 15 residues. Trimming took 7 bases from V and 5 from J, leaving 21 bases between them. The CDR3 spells CASFDLAGAEYGYTF. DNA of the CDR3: TGCGCCAGCTTTGACCTGGCAGGGGCGGAGTATGGCTACACCTTC.

CDR3 sequence (DNA): TGCGCCAGCAGCTTGGACAGGGATTTCCCCCTGAACACTGAAGCTTTCTTT. It is translated as CASSLDRDFPLNTEAFF. The rearrangement uses TRBV5-1 and TRBJ1-1, with a possible D match to TRBD1 (6 bases). Trimming removed 0 bases at V and 0 bases at J, with 15 bases between. In germline, CDR1 is SGHRS, CDR2 YFSETQ. CDR3 length equals 17 residues.

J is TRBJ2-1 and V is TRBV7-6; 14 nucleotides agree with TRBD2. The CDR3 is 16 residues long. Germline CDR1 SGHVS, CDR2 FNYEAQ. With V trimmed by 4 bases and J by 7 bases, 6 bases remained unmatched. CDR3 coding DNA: TGTGCCAGCAGCTATACCGGGACTAGCGGGAGTAATGAGCAGTTCTTC. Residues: CASSYTGTSGSNEQFF.

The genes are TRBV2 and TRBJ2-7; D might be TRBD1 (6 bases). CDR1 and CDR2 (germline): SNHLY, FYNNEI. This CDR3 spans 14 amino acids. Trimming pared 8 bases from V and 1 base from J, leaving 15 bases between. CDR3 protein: CASGERDTSYEQYF. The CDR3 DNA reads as TGTGCCAGCGGCGAAAGGGACACGTCCTACGAGCAGTACTTC. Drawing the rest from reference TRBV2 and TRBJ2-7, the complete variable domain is EPEVTQTPSHQVTQMGQEVILRCVPISNHLYFYWYRQILGQKVEFLVSFYNNEISEKSEIFDDQFSVERPDGSNFTLKIRSTKLEDSAMYFCASGERDTSYEQYFGPGTRLTVT.

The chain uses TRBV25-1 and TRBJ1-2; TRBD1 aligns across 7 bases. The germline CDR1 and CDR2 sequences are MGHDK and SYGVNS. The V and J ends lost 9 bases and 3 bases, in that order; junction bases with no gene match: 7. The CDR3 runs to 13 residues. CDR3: CASNKGTDYGYTF. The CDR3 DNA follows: TGTGCCAGTAATAAAGGGACAGACTATGGCTACACCTTC.

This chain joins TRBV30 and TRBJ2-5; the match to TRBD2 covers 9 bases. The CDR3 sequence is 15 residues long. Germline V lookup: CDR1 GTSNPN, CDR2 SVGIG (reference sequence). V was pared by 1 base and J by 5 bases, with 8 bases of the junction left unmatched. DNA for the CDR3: TGTGCCTGGAGTGATGGGCTAGCGGGACAGGAGACCCAGTACTTC. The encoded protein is CAWSDGLAGQETQYF.

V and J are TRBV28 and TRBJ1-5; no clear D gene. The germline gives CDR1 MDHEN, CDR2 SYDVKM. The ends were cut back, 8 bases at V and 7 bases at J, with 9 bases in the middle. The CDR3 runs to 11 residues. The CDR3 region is CASQNVQPQHF. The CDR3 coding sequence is TGTGCCAGCCAGAACGTCCAGCCCCAGCATTTT.

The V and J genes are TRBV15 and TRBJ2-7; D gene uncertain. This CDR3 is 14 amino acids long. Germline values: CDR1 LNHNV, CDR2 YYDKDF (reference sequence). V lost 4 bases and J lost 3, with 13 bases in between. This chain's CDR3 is CATSTGLLGYEQYF. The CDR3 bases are TGTGCCACCAGCACGGGTTTACTCGGCTACGAGCAGTACTTC.

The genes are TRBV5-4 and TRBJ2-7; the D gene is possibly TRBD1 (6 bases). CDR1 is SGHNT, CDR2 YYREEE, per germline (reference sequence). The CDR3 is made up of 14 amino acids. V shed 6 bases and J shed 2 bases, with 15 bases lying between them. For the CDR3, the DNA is TGTGCCAGCACTTCTCCGGGACATCCCTACGAGCAGTACTTC. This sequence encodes CASTSPGHPYEQYF.

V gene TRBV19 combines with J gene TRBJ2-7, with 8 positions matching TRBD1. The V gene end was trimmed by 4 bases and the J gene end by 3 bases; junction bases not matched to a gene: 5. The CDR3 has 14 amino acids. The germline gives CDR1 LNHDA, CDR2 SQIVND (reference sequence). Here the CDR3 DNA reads TGTGCCAGTAGTACAGGGACAGGAAGCTACGAGCAGTACTTC. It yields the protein CASSTGTGSYEQYF.

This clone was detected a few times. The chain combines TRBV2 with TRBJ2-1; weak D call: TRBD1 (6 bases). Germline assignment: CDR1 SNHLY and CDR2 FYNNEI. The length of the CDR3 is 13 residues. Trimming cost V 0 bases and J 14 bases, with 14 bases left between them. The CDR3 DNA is TGTGCCAGCAGTGAAGCGCGAGACACAGGGAAGTTCTTC. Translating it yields CASSEARDTGKFF.

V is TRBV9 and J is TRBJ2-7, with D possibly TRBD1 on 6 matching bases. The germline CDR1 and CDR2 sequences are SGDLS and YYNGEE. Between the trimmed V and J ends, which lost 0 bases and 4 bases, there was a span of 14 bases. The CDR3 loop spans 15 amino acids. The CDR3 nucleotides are TGTGCCAGCAGCGTAGCGGGCTCAGGGGTTTACGAGCAGTACTTC. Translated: CASSVAGSGVYEQYF.

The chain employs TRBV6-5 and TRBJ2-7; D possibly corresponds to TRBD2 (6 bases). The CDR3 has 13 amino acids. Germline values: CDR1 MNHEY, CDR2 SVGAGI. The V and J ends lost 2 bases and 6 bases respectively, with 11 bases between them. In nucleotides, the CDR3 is TGTGCCAGCAGTTACGGGCTAGCGCTCGAGCAGTACTTC. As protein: CASSYGLALEQYF.

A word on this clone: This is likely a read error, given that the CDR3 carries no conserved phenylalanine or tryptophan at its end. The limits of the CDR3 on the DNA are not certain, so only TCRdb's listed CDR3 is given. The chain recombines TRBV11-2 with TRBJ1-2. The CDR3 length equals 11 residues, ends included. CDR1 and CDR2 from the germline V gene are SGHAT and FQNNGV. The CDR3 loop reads CASSRGGTPFY.

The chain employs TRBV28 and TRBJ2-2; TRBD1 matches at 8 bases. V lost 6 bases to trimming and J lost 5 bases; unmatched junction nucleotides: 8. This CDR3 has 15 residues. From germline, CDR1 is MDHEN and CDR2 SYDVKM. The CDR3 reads CASRPQGAKTGELFF. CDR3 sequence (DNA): TGTGCCAGCAGACCGCAGGGGGCAAAAACCGGGGAGCTGTTTTTT.

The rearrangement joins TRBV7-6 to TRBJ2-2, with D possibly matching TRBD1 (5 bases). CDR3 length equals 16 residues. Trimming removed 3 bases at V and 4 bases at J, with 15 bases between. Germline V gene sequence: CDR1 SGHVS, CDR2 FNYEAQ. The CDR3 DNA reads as TGTGCCAGCAGCTTTGCAGGGCAGGGTGGCACCGGGGAGCTGTTTTTT. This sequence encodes CASSFAGQGGTGELFF.

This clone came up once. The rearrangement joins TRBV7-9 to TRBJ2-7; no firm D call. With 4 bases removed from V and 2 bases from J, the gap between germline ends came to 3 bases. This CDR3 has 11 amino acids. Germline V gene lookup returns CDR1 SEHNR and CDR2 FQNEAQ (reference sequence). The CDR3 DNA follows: TGTGCCAGCAGCTCCGCCTACGAGCAGTACTTC. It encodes CASSSAYEQYF.

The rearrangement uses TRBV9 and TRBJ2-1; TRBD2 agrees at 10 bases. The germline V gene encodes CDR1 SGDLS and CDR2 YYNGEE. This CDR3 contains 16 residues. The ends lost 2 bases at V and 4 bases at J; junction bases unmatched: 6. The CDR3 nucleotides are TGTGCCAGCAGCGTGGGAACTAGCGGGAATTACAATGAGCAGTTCTTC. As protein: CASSVGTSGNYNEQFF.

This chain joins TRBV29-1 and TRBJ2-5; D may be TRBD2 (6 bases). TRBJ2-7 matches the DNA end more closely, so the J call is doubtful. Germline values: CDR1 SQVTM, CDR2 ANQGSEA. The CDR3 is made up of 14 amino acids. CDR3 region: CSARGVHDIYEQYF. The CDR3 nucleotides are TGCAGCGCTCGCGGGGTCCACGATATCTACGAGCAGTACTTC.

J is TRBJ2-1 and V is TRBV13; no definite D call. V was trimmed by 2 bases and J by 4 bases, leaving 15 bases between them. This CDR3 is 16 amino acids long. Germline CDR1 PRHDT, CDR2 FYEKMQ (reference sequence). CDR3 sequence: CASSLSGEGPYNEQFF. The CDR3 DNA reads TGTGCCAGCAGCTTAAGTGGAGAAGGTCCGTACAATGAGCAGTTCTTC.

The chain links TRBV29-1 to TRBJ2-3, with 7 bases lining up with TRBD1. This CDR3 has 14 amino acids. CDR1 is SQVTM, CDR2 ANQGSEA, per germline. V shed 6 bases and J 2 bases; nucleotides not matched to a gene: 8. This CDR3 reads CSVHRGGITDTQYF. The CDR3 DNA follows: TGCAGCGTGCACAGGGGTGGGATCACAGATACGCAGTATTTT.

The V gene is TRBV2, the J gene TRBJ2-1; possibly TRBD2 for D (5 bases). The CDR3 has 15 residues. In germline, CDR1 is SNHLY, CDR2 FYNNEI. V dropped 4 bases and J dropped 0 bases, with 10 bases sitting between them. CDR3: CASSVSVPSYNEQFF. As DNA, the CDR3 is TGTGCCAGCAGTGTTAGCGTCCCCTCCTACAATGAGCAGTTCTTC. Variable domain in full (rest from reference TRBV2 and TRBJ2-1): EPEVTQTPSHQVTQMGQEVILRCVPISNHLYFYWYRQILGQKVEFLVSFYNNEISEKSEIFDDQFSVERPDGSNFTLKIRSTKLEDSAMYFCASSVSVPSYNEQFFGPGTRLTVL.

CDR3 DNA: TGTGCCAGCAGCTTAGCCCCGGGACAGGGTTCCCTCTACGAGCAGTACTTC. Amino acids: CASSLAPGQGSLYEQYF. V is TRBV7-2 and J is TRBJ2-7; 9 bases map to TRBD1. V shed 0 bases, J shed 3 bases, and the junction held 9 bases outside the gene matches. The CDR3 sequence is 17 residues long. Germline CDR1 is SGHTA and CDR2 is FQGNSA.

The CDR3 spells CASTGNTEAFF. The CDR3 DNA sequence: TGTGCCAGCACGGGGAACACTGAAGCTTTCTTT. This rearrangement joins TRBV6-5 to TRBJ1-1; D remains unclear. The V and J ends lost 7 bases and 1 base respectively, with 4 bases between them. The CDR3 contains 11 residues. Per germline, CDR1 MNHEY and CDR2 SVGAGI.